These 13 T cell receptor beta chains came from one sample sequenced in a study of identical twins. TCRdb recomputed calls from the 5' RACE reads with MiXCR, one row per CDR3 protein. The sample yields about 530,000 distinct CDR3 sequences, 12% to 15% seen once. The data were also submitted as part of a second study, on yellow fever vaccine responses in identical twins.

Sequencing input: CD4+ T cells sorted from blood. The receptors derive from a woman younger than 30 in good health.

The V and J genes are TRBV6-1 and TRBJ2-3; D is perhaps TRBD1 or TRBD2 (5 bases each). Germline lookup yields CDR1 MNHNS and CDR2 SASEGT. Trimming cost V 2 bases and J 3 bases, with 27 bases left between them. The CDR3 length is 20 residues. The CDR3 coding sequence is TGTGCCAGCAGTGAAATGAGGGTGGGGCAGGCACCCCCCGGGACAGATACGCAGTATTTT. This sequence encodes CASSEMRVGQAPPGTDTQYF.

The CDR3 is CASSESKGQGSSYNEQFF. CDR3 sequence (DNA): TGCGCCAGCAGTGAGTCTAAAGGGCAGGGCAGCTCCTACAATGAGCAGTTCTTC. V is TRBV10-1 and J is TRBJ2-1; a possible D gene is TRBD1 (5 bases). The ends were cut back, 0 bases at V and 0 bases at J, with 15 bases in the middle. The CDR3 totals 18 residues. Germline lookup yields CDR1 WNHNN and CDR2 SYGVQD (reference sequence).

This clonotype has just a few counts. The rearrangement joins TRBV7-9 to TRBJ1-2, with D perhaps matching TRBD1 (5 bases). V lost 5 bases to trimming and J lost 4 bases, with 14 bases between them. Germline CDR1 and CDR2: SEHNR and FQNEAQ (reference sequence). The CDR3 runs to 14 residues. CDR3 in amino acids: CASSPWGGTYGYTF. CDR3 coding DNA: TGTGCCAGCAGCCCCTGGGGGGGGACCTATGGCTACACCTTC.

The chain has TRBV9 and TRBJ2-2, with 7 bases identical to TRBD2. After removal of 0 bases from V and 0 bases from J, the junction contained 2 bases not matched to a gene. The CDR3 is made up of 16 amino acids. The germline V gene has CDR1 SGDLS and CDR2 YYNGEE. The DNA for the CDR3 is TGTGCCAGCAGCGTAGCGGCGGGAGCGAACACCGGGGAGCTGTTTTTT. The encoded protein is CASSVAAGANTGELFF.

The CDR3 reads CASSSPFTSGGASGELFF. The CDR3 DNA reads TGTGCCAGCAGTTCCCCTTTTACTAGCGGGGGGGCCAGCGGGGAGCTGTTTTTT. The rearrangement uses TRBV12-3 or TRBV12-4 and TRBJ2-2; TRBD2 matches at 13 bases. V trimming: 4 bases; J trimming: 7 bases; junction bases outside the gene matches: 12. The CDR3 consists of 18 residues.

This clonotype was detected a few times. V usage is TRBV15 and J usage is TRBJ2-7; D gene uncertain. Trimming pared 7 bases from V and 0 bases from J, leaving 7 bases between. The CDR3 consists of 12 residues. CDR1 and CDR2 (germline): LNHNV, YYDKDF (reference sequence). The CDR3 sequence: CATKGVSYEQYF. CDR3 DNA: TGTGCCACCAAGGGTGTCTCCTACGAGCAGTACTTC.

In DNA form, the CDR3 reads TGCAGTGCTAGGTGGGCAGCTCAAGAGACCCAGTACTTC. It codes for CSARWAAQETQYF. The chain is built from TRBV20-1 and TRBJ2-5; D is uncertain. This CDR3 spans 13 amino acids. V was shortened by 3 bases and J by 2 bases, with 10 bases between the two germline ends. CDR1 and CDR2 from the germline V gene are DFQATT and SNEGSKA (reference sequence).

In its sample, this clonotype was seen a few times. The J gene is TRBJ2-1, the V gene TRBV20-1; 10 bases align to TRBD2. V dropped 2 bases and J dropped 9; count of bases not matched to a gene: 10. The CDR3 sequence is 15 residues long. CDR1 and CDR2 from the germline V gene are DFQATT and SNEGSKA (reference sequence). The CDR3 sequence: CSARRASGSFSEQFF. DNA of the CDR3: TGCAGTGCTAGAAGGGCTAGCGGGAGTTTTTCTGAGCAGTTCTTC.

This chain joins TRBV2 and TRBJ2-1; 12 bases are a match to TRBD2. This CDR3 is built from 17 residues. Germline assignment: CDR1 SNHLY and CDR2 FYNNEI. The trim removed 9 bases at V and 9 bases at J, leaving 18 bases unmatched. For the CDR3, the DNA is TGTGCCAGGGGGGGTAGTCCGGGACTAGCGGGTACGACTGAGCAGTTCTTC. Amino acids: CARGGSPGLAGTTEQFF. The full variable domain, in which reference TRBV2 and TRBJ2-1 provide the parts outside the CDR3, is EPEVTQTPSHQVTQMGQEVILRCVPISNHLYFYWYRQILGQKVEFLVSFYNNEISEKSEIFDDQFSVERPDGSNFTLKIRSTKLEDSAMYFCARGGSPGLAGTTEQFFGPGTRLTVL.

This clonotype was seen a handful of times. This chain joins TRBV10-3 and TRBJ1-3; no definite D call. Trimming cost V 3 bases and J 6 bases, with 6 bases left between them. CDR1 and CDR2 from the germline V gene are ENHRY and SYGVKD. The CDR3 spans 12 residues. The CDR3 sequence: CAISETINTIYF. The CDR3 DNA is TGTGCCATCAGTGAAACTATAAACACCATATATTTT.

This clonotype was seen more than once but under ten times. This chain connects TRBV5-1 to TRBJ2-3; 15 bases line up with TRBD2. Per germline, CDR1 SGHRS and CDR2 YFSETQ. CDR3 size: 17 residues. Trimming removed 4 bases from V and 4 bases from J; junction bases left unmatched: 7. The CDR3 here is CASSTRTSGGAADTQYF. The CDR3 nucleotides are TGCGCCAGCAGCACACGGACTAGCGGGGGGGCGGCAGATACGCAGTATTTT.

The genes are TRBV7-2 and TRBJ2-5, with D possibly being TRBD2 (5 bases). Trimming cost V 5 bases and J 5 bases, with 12 bases left between them. Germline assignment: CDR1 SGHTA and CDR2 FQGNSA. The CDR3 contains 13 residues. The chain's CDR3 is CASSRSSTETQYF. CDR3 bases: TGTGCCAGCAGCAGATCTAGCACCGAGACCCAGTACTTC.

This clonotype was detected only a few times. The chain links TRBV29-1 to TRBJ2-1; the D is unclear. V was pared by 4 bases and J by 0 bases, with 10 bases between. Germline-derived CDR1 and CDR2 are SQVTM and ANQGSEA. The length of the CDR3 is 14 residues. The CDR3 sequence: CSVVVSSSYNEQFF. CDR3 nucleotides: TGCAGCGTTGTCGTGAGTAGCTCCTACAATGAGCAGTTCTTC.